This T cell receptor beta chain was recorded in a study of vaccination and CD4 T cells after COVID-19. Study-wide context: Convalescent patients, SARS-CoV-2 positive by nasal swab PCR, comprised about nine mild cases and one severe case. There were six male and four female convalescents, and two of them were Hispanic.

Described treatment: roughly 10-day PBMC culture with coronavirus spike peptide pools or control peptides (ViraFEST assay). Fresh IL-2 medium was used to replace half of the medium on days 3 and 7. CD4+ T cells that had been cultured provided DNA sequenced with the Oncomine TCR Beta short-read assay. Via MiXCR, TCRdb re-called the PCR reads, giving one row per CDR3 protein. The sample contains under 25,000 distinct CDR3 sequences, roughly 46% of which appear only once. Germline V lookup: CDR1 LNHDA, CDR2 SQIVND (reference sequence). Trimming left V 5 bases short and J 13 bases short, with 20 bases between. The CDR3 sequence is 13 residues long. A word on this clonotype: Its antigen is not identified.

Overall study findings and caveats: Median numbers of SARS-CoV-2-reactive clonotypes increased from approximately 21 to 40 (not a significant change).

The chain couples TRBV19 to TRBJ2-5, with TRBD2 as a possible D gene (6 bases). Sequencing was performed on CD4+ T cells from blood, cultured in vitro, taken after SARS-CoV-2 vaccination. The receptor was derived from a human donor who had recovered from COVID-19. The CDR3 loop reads CASSAGLPDVPYF. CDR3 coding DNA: TGTGCCAGTAGTGCGGGGTTGCCGGACGTCCCGTACTTC.